A single sample gave rise to the 27 T cell receptor beta chains below, sequenced in a study of blood T cell repertoires in COVID-19. Using immunoSEQ multiplex PCR, the repertoire was profiled, and TCRdb retains in-frame clones only, with some absent. In the table there are approximately 180,000 clones, 70% to 90% of which are singletons. Sequencing was done on a sample of peripheral blood. These receptors originate from a man aged 60 to 69 with active or convalescent COVID-19.

This clone showed up just once. The V and J genes are TRBV3-1 (or the pseudogene TRBV3-2) and TRBJ1-1, with unresolved D. The germline V gene encodes CDR1 LGHDT and CDR2 YNNKEL (reference sequence). This CDR3 is built from 13 residues. V lost 5 bases and J lost 2, with 9 bases in between. The CDR3 DNA reads TGTGCCAGCAGCGTACAGAGAAACACTGAAGCTTTCTTT. Protein sequence: CASSVQRNTEAFF.

This chain connects TRBV7-9 to TRBJ2-1; TRBD1 is a possible D gene (5 bases). The V gene lost 5 bases and the J gene lost 5 bases, with 19 bases spanning the gap. CDR1 SEHNR and CDR2 FQNEAQ come from the germline V gene (reference sequence). The CDR3 contains 16 residues. The CDR3 protein is CASSPLRRGFDNEQFF. The CDR3 region has the DNA TGTGCCAGCAGCCCCCTCCGAAGGGGTTTTGACAATGAGCAGTTCTTC. The full variable domain, rest sourced from reference TRBV7-9 and TRBJ2-1, is DTGVSQNPRHKITKRGQNVTFRCDPISEHNRLYWYRQTLGQGPEFLTYFQNEAQLEKSRLLSDRFSAERPKGSFSTLEIQRTEQGDSAMYLCASSPLRRGFDNEQFFGPGTRLTVL.

The rearrangement links TRBV2 to TRBJ1-6; D is possibly TRBD1 (5 bases). Germline V lookup: CDR1 SNHLY, CDR2 FYNNEI. Trimming pared 3 bases from V and 9 bases from J, leaving 15 bases between. The CDR3 spans 15 residues. Written as DNA, the CDR3 is TGTGCCAGCAGTGATTCCGGGGGAAGCGGTTCACCCCTCCACTTT. It codes for CASSDSGGSGSPLHF.

This sequence joins TRBV4-1 and TRBJ1-4, with a possible D match to TRBD1 (5 bases). This CDR3 region has 15 residues. The germline V gene has CDR1 MGHRA and CDR2 YSYEKL. Trimming removed 4 bases at V and 5 bases at J, with 14 bases between. The CDR3 nucleotides read TGCGCCAGCAGCCCTGGGGGGACGGGGAATGAAAAACTGTTTTTT. Translated: CASSPGGTGNEKLFF.

The rearrangement uses TRBV5-1 and TRBJ2-5; a weak D match, TRBD2 (5 bases). The V and J ends lost 4 bases and 5 bases respectively, with 18 bases between them. The CDR3 spans 15 residues. The germline gives CDR1 SGHRS, CDR2 YFSETQ. The CDR3 nucleotides read TGCGCCAGCAGCCCGACTACGACAACAAGGGAGACCCAGTACTTC. Translation: CASSPTTTTRETQYF.

The chain has TRBV24-1 and TRBJ1-2, with D maybe TRBD1 (5 bases). Per germline, CDR1 KGHDR and CDR2 SFDVKD. V lost 5 bases and J 2 bases, leaving 8 bases between the germline ends. The CDR3 length is 13 residues. The CDR3 sequence: CATSGPGNYGYTF. CDR3 bases: TGTGCCACCAGTGGGCCAGGGAACTATGGCTACACCTTC.

V usage is TRBV5-4 and J usage is TRBJ1-2; D possibly corresponds to TRBD1 (5 bases). Germline CDR1 and CDR2: SGHNT and YYREEE (reference sequence). This CDR3 is built from 15 residues. Trimming took 5 bases from V and 1 from J, leaving 15 bases between them. This chain's CDR3 is CASRPPYRSNYGYTF. CDR3 in DNA: TGTGCCAGCAGACCTCCCTACAGGAGTAACTATGGCTACACCTTC.

This chain joins TRBV4-2 and TRBJ1-2, with D perhaps matching TRBD1 (5 bases). V lost 3 bases and J 4 bases, leaving 15 bases between the germline ends. Looked up from germline, CDR1 is LGHNA and CDR2 is YNFKEQ. The CDR3 is 15 residues long. The CDR3 here is CASSQPQTTVYGYTF. As DNA, the CDR3 is TGTGCCAGCAGCCAGCCCCAGACGACAGTCTATGGCTACACCTTC.

The rearrangement links TRBV7-9 to TRBJ1-2; no firm D call. The CDR3 sequence is 12 residues long. CDR1 is SEHNR, CDR2 FQNEAQ, per germline (reference sequence). V lost 3 bases and J 8 bases, leaving 10 bases between the germline ends. DNA for the CDR3: TGTGCCAGCAGCTTTGAGAGAGGGGGCTACACCTTC. It translates to CASSFERGGYTF.

V usage is TRBV2 and J usage is TRBJ1-6; the D gene is possibly TRBD1 (5 bases). Germline V lookup: CDR1 SNHLY, CDR2 FYNNEI. V shed 7 bases and J shed 4 bases, with 20 bases lying between them. The CDR3 has 17 amino acids. The CDR3 bases are TGTGCCAGCACCGTGGTAACAGGCCTCGGGTATAATTCACCCCTCCACTTT. Amino acids: CASTVVTGLGYNSPLHF.

A single count supports this clone. The chain uses TRBV5-8 and TRBJ1-6, with TRBD1 matching 9 bases. This CDR3 spans 15 amino acids. J was trimmed by 9 bases and V by 4 bases; bases with no gene match: 8. Germline V lookup: CDR1 SGHTS, CDR2 YDEGEE. The DNA for the CDR3 is TGTGCCAGCAGCCCGGGACAGGGAGGTAGTTCACCCCTCCACTTT. It yields the protein CASSPGQGGSSPLHF.

V usage is TRBV4-2 and J usage is TRBJ2-1; 10 nucleotides match TRBD2. Germline V gene data show CDR1 as LGHNA and CDR2 as YNFKEQ. The CDR3 consists of 15 residues. The J segment lost 8 bases and the V segment lost 2 bases, leaving 6 bases of the junction unmatched. The DNA of the CDR3 is TGTGCCAGCAGCCAAAATCCCGGGACTAGCGATGAGCAGTTCTTC. Its protein product is CASSQNPGTSDEQFF.

The V gene is TRBV5-1, the J gene TRBJ2-5, with D possibly being TRBD1 (5 bases). V was trimmed by 4 bases and J by 4 bases, leaving 11 bases between them. This CDR3 is 13 amino acids long. Germline assignment: CDR1 SGHRS and CDR2 YFSETQ. CDR3 nucleotide sequence: TGCGCCAGCAGCGTCAAGGGGTTAGAGACCCAGTACTTC. Protein: CASSVKGLETQYF. The full variable domain, completed using reference TRBV5-1 and TRBJ2-5, is KAGVTQTPRYLIKTRGQQVTLSCSPISGHRSVSWYQQTPGQGLQFLFEYFSETQRNKGNFPGRFSGRQFSNSRSEMNVSTLELGDSALYLCASSVKGLETQYFGPGTRLLVL.

The rearrangement links TRBV10-3 to TRBJ1-1, with D possibly TRBD1 on 6 matching bases. Germline V lookup: CDR1 ENHRY, CDR2 SYGVKD. V was shortened by 6 bases and J by 4 bases, with 12 bases between the two germline ends. This CDR3 has 13 residues. For the CDR3, the DNA is TGTGCCATCAGAGGACAGAGAAGCACTGAAGCTTTCTTT. Its translation: CAIRGQRSTEAFF.

This clone turned up a few times. The chain employs TRBV15 and TRBJ2-7; D might be TRBD1 (5 bases). V gave up 4 bases and J gave up 1 base, with 8 bases separating them. The V gene's germline CDR1 is LNHNV and CDR2 YYDKDF (reference sequence). This CDR3 has 13 amino acids. The CDR3 DNA sequence: TGTGCCACCAGCATTGGACAATCCTACGAGCAGTACTTC. This gives the protein CATSIGQSYEQYF. The full variable domain, completed using reference TRBV15 and TRBJ2-7, is DAMVIQNPRYQVTQFGKPVTLSCSQTLNHNVMYWYQQKSSQAPKLLFHYYDKDFNNEADTPDNFQSRRPNTSFCFLDIRSPGLGDTAMYLCATSIGQSYEQYFGPGTRLTVT.

The chain has TRBV19 and TRBJ1-2; 9 nucleotides align to TRBD1. The CDR3 contains 14 residues. Germline loops: CDR1 LNHDA, CDR2 SQIVND (reference sequence). The trim removed 5 bases at V and 3 bases at J, leaving 4 bases unmatched. The CDR3 bases are TGTGCCAGTAGTCGGACAGGGGCGCACTATGGCTACACCTTC. It codes for CASSRTGAHYGYTF.

The V gene is TRBV5-1, the J gene TRBJ2-2, with D tentatively TRBD2 (7 bases). This CDR3 is 16 amino acids long. The V gene's germline CDR1 is SGHRS and CDR2 YFSETQ. The V gene lost 3 bases and the J gene lost 6 bases, with 18 bases spanning the gap. The chain's CDR3 is CASSSRGAPTSGELFF. The DNA of the CDR3 is TGCGCCAGCAGCTCTCGGGGGGCGCCGACGTCCGGGGAGCTGTTTTTT.

The rearrangement joins TRBV6-4 to TRBJ2-5; D perhaps matches TRBD1 (5 bases). The CDR3 is 13 residues long. V was pared by 3 bases and J by 5 bases, with 10 bases between. CDR1 and CDR2 (germline): MRHNA, SNTAGT. The CDR3 bases are TGTGCCAGCAGTGAACAGGAAAGGGAGACCCAGTACTTC. Amino acid sequence: CASSEQERETQYF.

The genes are TRBV6-2 or TRBV6-3 and TRBJ1-2, with 7 bases matching TRBD1. V lost 0 bases, J lost 8 bases, and 15 bases stayed unmatched. Per germline, CDR1 MNHEY and CDR2 SVGEGT. The CDR3 extends over 17 amino acids. CDR3 coding DNA: TGTGCCAGCAGTTACTCTTCCGGGACAGCTGACTTGGGGGGCTACACCTTC. Residues: CASSYSSGTADLGGYTF.

This clone has just a few counts. The chain is built from TRBV4-1 and TRBJ1-1; D is possibly TRBD1 (6 bases). The V and J ends lost 3 bases and 5 bases respectively, with 19 bases between them. Looked up from germline, CDR1 is MGHRA and CDR2 is YSYEKL. This CDR3 is 16 amino acids long. CDR3 protein: CASSHFPGQRETEAFF. The CDR3 nucleotides read TGCGCCAGCAGCCATTTTCCGGGACAAAGGGAAACTGAAGCTTTCTTT.

The V call is TRBV27, the J call TRBJ2-7, with TRBD1 matching 9 bases. Trimming at V came to 6 bases and at J to 3 bases, leaving 6 bases not matched to a gene. Looked up from germline, CDR1 is MNHEY and CDR2 is SMNVEV (reference sequence). This CDR3 has 14 residues. The CDR3 DNA sequence: TGTGCCAGCAGCATAGGACAGGGGCGCTACGAGCAGTACTTC. It translates to CASSIGQGRYEQYF.

The gene calls are TRBV29-1 and TRBJ1-2; 11 positions match TRBD1. V trimming: 4 bases; J trimming: 0 bases; junction bases outside the gene matches: 19. Germline lookup yields CDR1 SQVTM and CDR2 ANQGSEA. CDR3 length equals 20 residues. The CDR3 protein is CSVGPGQGGWFTTPNYGYTF. The CDR3 nucleotides are TGCAGCGTTGGCCCGGGACAGGGGGGTTGGTTCACCACCCCTAACTATGGCTACACCTTC.

The chain is built from TRBV27 and TRBJ1-5, with D possibly TRBD1 on 5 matching bases. Germline V gene lookup returns CDR1 MNHEY and CDR2 SMNVEV (reference sequence). V lost 7 bases to trimming and J lost 0 bases, with 16 bases between them. This CDR3 has 16 amino acids. In nucleotides, the CDR3 is TGTGCCAGCACTCCACCCGAAGGGGATAGCAATCAGCCCCAGCATTTT. It encodes CASTPPEGDSNQPQHF.

CDR3 sequence: CASSVVAQPGNTIYF. For the CDR3, the DNA is TGTGCCAGCAGCGTAGTCGCACAGCCTGGAAACACCATATATTTT. The chain joins TRBV9 to TRBJ1-3; D ambiguous. V gave up 0 bases and J gave up 2 bases, with 9 bases separating them. Germline V gene lookup returns CDR1 SGDLS and CDR2 YYNGEE. The CDR3 is 15 residues long.

This chain uses TRBV11-2 with TRBJ2-2, with 7 bases lining up with TRBD2. The germline V gene encodes CDR1 SGHAT and CDR2 FQNNGV. The CDR3 extends over 16 amino acids. V gave up 1 base and J gave up 3 bases; unmatched junction bases: 5. The CDR3 here is CASSLGAGGYTGELFF. The CDR3, as DNA: TGTGCCAGCAGCTTAGGTGCCGGGGGGTACACCGGGGAGCTGTTTTTT.

The V and J genes are TRBV15 and TRBJ2-3; D might be TRBD2 (7 bases). Germline values: CDR1 LNHNV, CDR2 YYDKDF (reference sequence). This CDR3 comprises 14 residues. V gave up 0 bases and J gave up 10 bases, with 14 bases separating them. The CDR3 DNA follows: TGTGCCACCAGCAGAGATCTAAGGGGGAGGGCGCAGTATTTT. Its translation is CATSRDLRGRAQYF. Full variable domain (outside the CDR3, taken from reference TRBV15 and TRBJ2-3): DAMVIQNPRYQVTQFGKPVTLSCSQTLNHNVMYWYQQKSSQAPKLLFHYYDKDFNNEADTPDNFQSRRPNTSFCFLDIRSPGLGDTAMYLCATSRDLRGRAQYFGPGTRLTVL.

The chain couples TRBV24-1 to TRBJ2-5; TRBD1 aligns across 9 bases. The germline V gene has CDR1 KGHDR and CDR2 SFDVKD. The trim removed 4 bases at V and 2 bases at J, leaving 10 bases unmatched. This CDR3 contains 17 residues. CDR3 region: CATSEHPGQGFQETQYF. Here the CDR3 DNA reads TGTGCCACCAGTGAACACCCGGGACAGGGTTTTCAAGAGACCCAGTACTTC.